The present T cell receptor beta chain was sequenced within a study of cytomegalovirus exposure and HLA in healthy donors. General study results and limits: Later analysis identified a missense DCLRE1C variant that was linked to TCR beta V- and J-gene trimming.

The V segment lost 4 bases and the J segment 0 bases; nucleotides outside the gene matches: 9. This CDR3 has 16 residues. Germline CDR1 reads SGHRS; CDR2 reads YFSETQ. PCR used 60 Vbeta primers and 13 Jbeta primers. TCRdb's copy holds only in-frame clones and misses some; the assay was immunoSEQ multiplex PCR. The sample spans more than 100,000 clones; the ten largest clones claim less than 4.5%. To note about this clone: What it recognizes is unknown.

J is TRBJ2-7 and V is TRBV5-1, with 8 bases aligning to TRBD2. Material: PBMCs. This sequence was found in a man aged 35-49 years in good health and CMV-seronegative. CDR3 nucleotide sequence: TGCGCCAGCAGCCCCTATACTAGCGGAAGCTCCTACGAGCAGTACTTC. Its translation is CASSPYTSGSSYEQYF.